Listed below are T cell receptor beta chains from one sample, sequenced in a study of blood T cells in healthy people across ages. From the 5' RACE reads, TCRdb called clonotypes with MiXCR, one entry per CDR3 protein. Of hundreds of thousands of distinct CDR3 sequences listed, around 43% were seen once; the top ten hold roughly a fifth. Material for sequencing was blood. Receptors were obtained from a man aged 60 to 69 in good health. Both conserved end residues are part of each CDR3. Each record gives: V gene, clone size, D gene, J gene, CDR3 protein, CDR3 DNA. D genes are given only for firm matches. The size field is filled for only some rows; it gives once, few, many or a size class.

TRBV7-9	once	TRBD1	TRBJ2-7	CASSPRPPDRINEQYF	TGTGCCAGCAGCCCGAGGCCCCCGGACAGGATAAATGAGCAGTACTTC
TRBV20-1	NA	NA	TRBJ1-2	CSARTGSPGYTF	TGCAGTGCTAGAACAGGGTCCCCTGGCTACACCTTC
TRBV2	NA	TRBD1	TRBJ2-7	CVSRVGQGPYEQYF	TGTGTCAGCAGAGTAGGACAGGGCCCCTACGAGCAGTACTTC
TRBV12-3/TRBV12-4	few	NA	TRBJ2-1	CASSHRWGATEQFF	TGTGCCAGCAGCCACAGATGGGGGGCGACTGAGCAGTTCTTC
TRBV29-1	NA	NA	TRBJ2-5	CSGAGSPVGNEQYF	TGCAGCGGGGCAGGGTCACCGGTCGGAAATGAGCAGTACTTC
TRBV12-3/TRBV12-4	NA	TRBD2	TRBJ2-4	CASSYRSGLAKNIQYF	TGTGCCAGCAGTTATCGTAGCGGGTTAGCCAAAAACATTCAGTACTTC
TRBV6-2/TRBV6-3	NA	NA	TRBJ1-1	CASSNGQDAYEQTEAFF	TGTGCCAGCAGTAACGGACAAGATGCCTATGAACAGACTGAAGCTTTCTTT
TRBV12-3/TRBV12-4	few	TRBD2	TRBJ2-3	CASSSRGRRLAGDSTDTQYF	TGTGCCAGCAGTTCCCGTGGGCGGCGACTAGCGGGGGACTCCACAGATACGCAGTATTTT
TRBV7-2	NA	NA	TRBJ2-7	CASSALAWGEQYF	TGTGCCAGCAGCGCGCTGGCATGGGGCGAGCAGTACTTC
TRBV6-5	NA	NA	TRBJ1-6	CASRTGYNSPLHF	TGTGCCAGCCGCACGGGGTATAATTCACCCCTCCACTTT
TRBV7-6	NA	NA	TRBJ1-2	CASSSLREGLYYGYTF	TGTGCCAGCAGCTCCCTCCGTGAGGGGCTCTACTATGGCTACACCTTC
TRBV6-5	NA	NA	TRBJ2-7	CASSRTTTYEQYF	TGTGCCAGCAGTAGGACCACCACCTACGAGCAGTACTTC
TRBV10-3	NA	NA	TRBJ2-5	CAIREPRETQYF	TGTGCCATCAGGGAGCCCAGGGAGACCCAGTACTTC
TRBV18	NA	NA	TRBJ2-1	CASPLRGLPNEQFF	TGTGCCAGCCCACTCAGAGGCCTACCGAATGAGCAGTTCTTC
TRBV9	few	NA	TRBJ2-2	CASSVVVSSNTGELFF	TGTGCCAGCAGCGTAGTTGTCAGTAGTAACACCGGGGAGCTGTTTTTT
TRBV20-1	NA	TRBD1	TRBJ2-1	CSAPTGQGYWQFF	TGCAGTGCGCCGACGGGACAGGGTTATTGGCAGTTCTTC
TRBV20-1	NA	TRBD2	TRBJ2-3	CSAPFAGGTDTQYF	TGCAGTGCTCCCTTTGCGGGGGGCACAGATACGCAGTATTTT
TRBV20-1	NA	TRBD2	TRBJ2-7	CSANTGTSVSYEQYF	TGCAGTGCTAATACCGGGACTAGCGTCTCCTACGAGCAGTACTTC
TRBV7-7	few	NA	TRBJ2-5	CASSLNYGRSETQYF	TGTGCTAGCAGCTTAAATTATGGTAGATCGGAGACCCAGTACTTC
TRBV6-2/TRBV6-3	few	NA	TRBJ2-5	CASCPSGKTQYF	TGTGCCAGCTGCCCGTCAGGAAAGACCCAGTACTTC
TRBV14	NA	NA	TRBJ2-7	CASSQDRVAQYF	TGTGCCAGCAGCCAAGACAGGGTGGCCCAGTACTTC
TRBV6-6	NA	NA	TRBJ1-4	CASSYSRPEEKLFF	TGTGCCAGCAGTTACTCACGACCGGAGGAAAAACTGTTTTTT
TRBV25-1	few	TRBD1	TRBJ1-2	CASSAGTDVYGYTF	TGTGCCAGCAGTGCCGGGACAGATGTCTATGGCTACACCTTC
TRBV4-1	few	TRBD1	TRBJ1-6	CASSLGPDRVYSPLHF	TGCGCCAGCAGCCTCGGACCTGACAGGGTATATTCACCCCTCCACTTT
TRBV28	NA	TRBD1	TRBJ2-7	CASSSADGAAGGYF	TGTGCCAGCAGTTCCGCGGACGGCGCTGCAGGGGGGTACTTC
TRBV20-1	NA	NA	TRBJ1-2	CSARRADSYGYTF	TGCAGTGCCCGCCGAGCAGACTCCTATGGCTACACCTTC